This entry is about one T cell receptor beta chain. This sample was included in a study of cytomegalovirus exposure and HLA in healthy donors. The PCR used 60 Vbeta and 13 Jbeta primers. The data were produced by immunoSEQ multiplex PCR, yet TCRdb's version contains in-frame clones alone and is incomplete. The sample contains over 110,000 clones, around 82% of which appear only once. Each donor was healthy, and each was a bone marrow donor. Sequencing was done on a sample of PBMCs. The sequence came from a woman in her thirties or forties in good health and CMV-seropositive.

The CDR3 is CASSQTGGYNEQFF. CDR3 DNA sequence: TGTGCCAGCAGCCAGACCGGGGGATACAATGAGCAGTTCTTC. The chain employs TRBV7-2 and TRBJ2-1; tentatively, D is TRBD2 (6 bases). This CDR3 region has 14 residues. V lost 5 bases and J lost 4, with 12 bases in between. Germline CDR1 SGHTA, CDR2 FQGNSA.